The 14 T cell receptor beta chains below come from one sample, sequenced in a study of shared clonotypes between healthy human individuals. TCRdb keeps only in-frame clones here, not all; method: immunoSEQ multiplex PCR. The table lists some 2.3 million clones, 93% of them singletons, with about 0.39% in the top ten. Material for sequencing was naive CD4+ T cells from PBMCs. Subset specified: CD45RA+ positively selected. All receptors come from a man aged 18 to 29 in good health. Some clones in this sample may be carry-over from other donors' samples.

The chain recombines TRBV7-9 with TRBJ2-7; no clear D gene. The CDR3 spans 13 residues. Germline assignment: CDR1 SEHNR and CDR2 FQNEAQ (reference sequence). Trimming pared 1 base from V and 2 bases from J, leaving 6 bases between. CDR3 region: CASSLERAYEQYF. CDR3 DNA sequence: TGTGCCAGCAGCTTAGAACGAGCCTACGAGCAGTACTTC.

The rearrangement joins TRBV28 to TRBJ2-3; tentatively, D is TRBD1 or TRBD2 (5 bases each). V was clipped by 8 bases and J by 2 bases, with 17 bases between them. The CDR3 contains 15 residues. Per germline, CDR1 MDHEN and CDR2 SYDVKM. CDR3 in DNA: TGTGCCAGCGTAGGAAGAGGGACGCTCACAGATACGCAGTATTTT. Protein: CASVGRGTLTDTQYF.

The chain combines TRBV6-4 with TRBJ2-3; 8 bases map to TRBD1. Per germline, CDR1 MRHNA and CDR2 SNTAGT. The CDR3 length is 14 residues. Trimming removed 6 bases from V and 6 bases from J; junction bases left unmatched: 8. As DNA, the CDR3 is TGTGCCAGCAGCTCAGGGGGCGCAGGGGATACGCAGTATTTT. Translating it yields CASSSGGAGDTQYF.

The rearrangement links TRBV15 to TRBJ2-1, with TRBD2 matching 12 bases. CDR3 length: 16 amino acids. CDR1 is LNHNV, CDR2 YYDKDF, per germline (reference sequence). V gave up 0 bases and J gave up 5 bases; unmatched junction bases: 2. The CDR3 DNA reads TGTGCCACCAGCAGAGAACTAGCGGGAGGAAACAATGAGCAGTTCTTC. Encoded protein: CATSRELAGGNNEQFF.

The V and J genes are TRBV2 and TRBJ2-1, with 9 bases lining up with TRBD1. This CDR3 is built from 12 residues. Trimming took 6 bases from V and 8 from J; bases not matched to a gene: 2. CDR1 SNHLY and CDR2 FYNNEI come from the germline V gene. In nucleotides, the CDR3 is TGTGCCAGCAGGGGACAGGGCCATGAGCAGTTCTTC. Translation: CASRGQGHEQFF.

V and J are TRBV11-2 and TRBJ2-3; D is uncertain. The length of the CDR3 is 13 residues. Germline V lookup: CDR1 SGHAT, CDR2 FQNNGV. V lost 9 bases, J lost 6 bases, and 16 bases lay in between. CDR3 in DNA: TGTGCCAGTGCCGGGCCCTCCCCCGATACGCAGTATTTT. Its protein product is CASAGPSPDTQYF.

This chain connects TRBV7-2 to TRBJ1-4, with 11 bases that match TRBD1. The CDR3 has 19 amino acids. Germline CDR1 is SGHTA and CDR2 is FQGNSA. The ends lost 4 bases at V and 0 bases at J; junction bases unmatched: 10. CDR3 residues: CASSSQSRTGGTTNEKLFF. The CDR3 nucleotides are TGTGCCAGCAGCTCACAATCTAGGACAGGGGGCACAACTAATGAAAAACTGTTTTTT.

This chain joins TRBV29-1 and TRBJ2-3; D is tentatively TRBD1 or TRBD2 (5 bases each). V lost 6 bases and J 1 base, leaving 11 bases between the germline ends. The CDR3 is 13 residues long. Germline V lookup: CDR1 SQVTM, CDR2 ANQGSEA. CDR3 coding DNA: TGCAGCGTAAGAGGGGTTGGCACAGATACGCAGTATTTT. Its translation is CSVRGVGTDTQYF.

The V and J genes are TRBV18 and TRBJ1-1; D is unclear. Per germline, CDR1 KGHSH and CDR2 LQKENI. V shed 2 bases and J shed 4 bases, with 8 bases lying between them. CDR3 length equals 13 residues. This chain's CDR3 is CASSPKEFTEAFF. The CDR3 DNA follows: TGTGCCAGCTCACCAAAGGAATTCACTGAAGCTTTCTTT.

This clone was found once. Other DNA sequences in the sample encode the same CDR3. V is TRBV28 and J is TRBJ2-7; D ambiguous. The germline CDR1 and CDR2 sequences are MDHEN and SYDVKM. The CDR3 extends over 12 amino acids. With 4 bases removed from V and 3 bases from J, the gap between germline ends came to 7 bases. The CDR3 coding sequence is TGTGCCAGCAGTTCGCGTCTCTACGAGCAGTACTTC. Protein product: CASSSRLYEQYF.

About this clone itself: This sample also contains other DNA sequences that code for the same CDR3. The chain couples TRBV10-3 to TRBJ1-1; unclear D gene. The V gene's germline CDR1 is ENHRY and CDR2 SYGVKD. CDR3 length equals 14 residues. V lost 4 bases and J 1 base, leaving 10 bases between the germline ends. Here the CDR3 reads CAISVGRSNTEAFF. The CDR3, as DNA: TGTGCCATCAGTGTCGGCCGGTCGAACACTGAAGCTTTCTTT.

Comment on this clone: Other DNA sequences in this specimen translate into the identical CDR3. CDR3 protein: CASSATGTYGYTF. Written as DNA, the CDR3 is TGTGCCAGCAGTGCGACGGGAACCTATGGCTACACCTTC. V is TRBV27 and J is TRBJ1-2; D is uncertain. Per germline, CDR1 MNHEY and CDR2 SMNVEV (reference sequence). The CDR3 contains 13 residues. Trimming stripped 5 bases from V and 4 bases from J, with 11 bases between.

The rearrangement links TRBV28 to TRBJ2-3; 11 nucleotides agree with TRBD1. The germline V gene encodes CDR1 MDHEN and CDR2 SYDVKM. V was pared by 5 bases and J by 2 bases, with 6 bases of the junction left unmatched. The CDR3 loop spans 16 amino acids. CDR3 sequence reads: CASSPWTGGTTDTQYF. The CDR3, as DNA: TGTGCCAGCAGTCCTTGGACAGGGGGCACCACAGATACGCAGTATTTT.

This clone was observed a single time. The rearrangement joins TRBV5-1 to TRBJ2-7; D gene unclear. Trimming stripped 1 base from V and 0 bases from J, with 11 bases between. Germline V lookup: CDR1 SGHRS, CDR2 YFSETQ. This CDR3 spans 15 amino acids. CDR3 sequence: CASSLISLPSYEQYF. CDR3 bases: TGCGCCAGCAGCTTGATTTCCCTCCCCTCCTACGAGCAGTACTTC.